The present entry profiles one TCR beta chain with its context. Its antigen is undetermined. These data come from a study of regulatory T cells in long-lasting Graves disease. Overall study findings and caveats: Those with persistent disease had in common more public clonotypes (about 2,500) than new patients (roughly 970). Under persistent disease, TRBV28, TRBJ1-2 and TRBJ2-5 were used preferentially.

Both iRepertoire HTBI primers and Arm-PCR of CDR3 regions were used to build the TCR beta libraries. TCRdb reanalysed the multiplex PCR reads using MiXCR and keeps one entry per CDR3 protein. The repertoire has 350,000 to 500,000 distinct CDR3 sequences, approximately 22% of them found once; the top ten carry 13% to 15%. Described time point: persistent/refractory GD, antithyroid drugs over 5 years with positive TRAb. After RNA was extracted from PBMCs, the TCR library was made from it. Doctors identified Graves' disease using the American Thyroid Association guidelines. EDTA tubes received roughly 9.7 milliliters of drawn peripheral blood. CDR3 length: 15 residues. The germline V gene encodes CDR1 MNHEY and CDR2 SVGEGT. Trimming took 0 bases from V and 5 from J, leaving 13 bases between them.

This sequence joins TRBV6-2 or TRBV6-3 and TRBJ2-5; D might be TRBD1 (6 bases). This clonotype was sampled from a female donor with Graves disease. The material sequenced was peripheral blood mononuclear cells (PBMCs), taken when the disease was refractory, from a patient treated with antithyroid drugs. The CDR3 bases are TGTGCCAGCAGTTACTCAGGCCAGGGGAGTGAGACCCAGTACTTC. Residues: CASSYSGQGSETQYF.